This entry concerns a single TCR beta chain. Its cognate antigen has yet to be identified. No clone much larger than this one lies a single base away; base qualities are absent. After approximately eleven days of culture, CD4+ T cells were isolated with the EasySep CD4+ T cell isolation kit. Each participant received two doses of an mRNA SARS-CoV-2 vaccine, either BNT162b2 or mRNA-1273. The absence of prior SARS-CoV-2 infection in healthy vaccine recipients was confirmed by negative nucleocapsid antibodies before and after vaccination. On days 3 and 7, half of the culture medium was replaced with fresh IL-2-containing medium. Unless otherwise noted, each peptide stimulation condition was cultured in triplicate wells. PBMC were separated from whole blood using Ficoll-Paque Plus gradient centrifugation and were then either cryopreserved at -140C or used fresh. Genomic DNA was extracted from cultured CD4+ T cells with the QIAamp micro DNA kit.

Library preparation was by the immunoSEQ multiplex PCR assay. TCR beta CDR3 sequencing was performed on DNA from the cultured, isolated CD4+ T cells. As for the authors' bioinformatics: The analysis removed non-productive TCR sequences, trimmed reads to the CDR3 region, and retained only CDR3s that were 7 or more amino acids long. The MANAFEST web app was used to identify antigen-specific clonotypes by comparing expansion in peptide wells with expansion in reference cultures. Positive clones required FDR<0.05 expansion versus reference and all other wells, odds ratio above 5, and frequency above 0.1% in two replicate wells. A clonotype was defined as cross-reactive if the clonotype was significantly expanded both in SARS-CoV-2 spike wells and in at least one common cold coronavirus spike condition. Using the stringdist R package, CDR3 similarity was measured by Levenshtein distance, and unrooted trees were constructed with ape in R 3.6.1. TCRdb retrieved this table from immuneACCESS and kept in-frame rearrangements only. Not all clones are present; in checked studies, unresolved V genes account for under half, and no reason is known for the remainder. That table supplies the V and J calls and clone size; D and trimming were determined from the DNA. For this sample there are approximately 47,000 clones; roughly 72% appear just once. 6.5% to 8.5% of the sample is in the top ten clones.

The data derive from a study of vaccination effects on CD4 cells after COVID-19 (dated by TCRdb to 2022 to 2024). Regarding the research as a whole: In the ViraFEST assay, PBMC were stimulated with viral peptide pools, and antigen-specific CD4+ T cell clonotypes were then identified by expansion using TCR sequencing. Some 2 million PBMC per well were cultured in IMDM with roughly 5% human AB serum, 7.5 to 10 IU/ml IL-2 and gentamicin, plus 10 ug/ml peptides. Altogether, around 11 COVID-19 convalescent patients and a few SARS-CoV-2-naive healthy vaccine recipients made up the full study. Across the study, the median time from the second dose to post-vaccine sampling was 72 days (range 14 to 241). The Oncomine TCR Beta short-read assay on an Illumina iSeq 100 was used to sequence cultures from other donors in the study. SARS-CoV-2 spike-specific CD4+ TCR repertoires were compared before and after mRNA vaccination in COVID-19 convalescent patients and in infection-naive vaccine recipients. Study-level results and caveats: The study was limited by a small number of convalescent patients, and early post-infection timepoints were lacking. Marked clonal contraction was observed in both infection-induced and vaccine-induced clones at late post-vaccination timepoints, consistent with waning T cell responses. Among healthy vaccine recipients, nearly all vaccine-induced clones were SARS-CoV-2 mono-reactive, and only 1 of 255 was cross-reactive with common cold coronaviruses.

This specimen consisted of CD4+ T cells from PBMCs cultured without peptide, obtained after COVID-19 vaccination. The sequence came from a human donor who received a COVID-19 vaccine.

The DNA sequence reads TGCGCCAGCAGCTTGGGCCCTGGGGGGACAGGGAAGACCGCCTACGAGCAGTACTTC. Translated, it gives CASSLGPGGTGKTAYEQYF. Recombination linked TRBV5-1 to TRBJ2-7; the central 9 bases match TRBD1. For CDR1 and CDR2, the germline V gene lists SGHRS and YFSETQ. From the cysteine through the phenylalanine, the CDR3 covers 19 amino acids. Only the CDR3 part of the read is kept: 57 bases, read in frame from the first base. V is trimmed back by 0 bases and J by 2 bases, and the junction contains 15 bases that no gene match accounts for.